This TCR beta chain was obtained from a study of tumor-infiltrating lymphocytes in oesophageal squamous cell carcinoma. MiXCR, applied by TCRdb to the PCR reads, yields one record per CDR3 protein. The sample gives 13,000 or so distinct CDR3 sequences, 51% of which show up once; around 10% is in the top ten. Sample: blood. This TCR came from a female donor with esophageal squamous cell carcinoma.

The CDR3 DNA reads as TGTGCCAGCAGCTTAAACAGGGGCCCCTACGAGCAGTACTTC. Translating gives CASSLNRGPYEQYF. The chain links TRBV7-2 to TRBJ2-5; TRBD1 agrees at 7 bases. With the DNA end fitting TRBJ2-7 better, the J assignment may be wrong. Germline V CDR1 and CDR2: SGHTA, FQGNSA. This CDR3 contains 14 residues.